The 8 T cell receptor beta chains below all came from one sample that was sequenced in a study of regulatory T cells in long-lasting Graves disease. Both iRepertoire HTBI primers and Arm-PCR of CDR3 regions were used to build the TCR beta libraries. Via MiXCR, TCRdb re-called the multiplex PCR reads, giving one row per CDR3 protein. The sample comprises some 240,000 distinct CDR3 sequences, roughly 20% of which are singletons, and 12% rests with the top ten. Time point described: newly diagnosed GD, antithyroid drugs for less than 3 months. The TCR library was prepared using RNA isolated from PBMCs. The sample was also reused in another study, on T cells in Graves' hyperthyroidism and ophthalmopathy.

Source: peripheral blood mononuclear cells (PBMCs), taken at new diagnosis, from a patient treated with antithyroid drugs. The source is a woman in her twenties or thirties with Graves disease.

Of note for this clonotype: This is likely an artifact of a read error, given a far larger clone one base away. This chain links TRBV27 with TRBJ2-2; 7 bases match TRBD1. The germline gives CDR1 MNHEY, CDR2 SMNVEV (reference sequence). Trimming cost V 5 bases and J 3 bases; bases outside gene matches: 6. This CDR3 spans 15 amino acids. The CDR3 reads CASSDPDRDTGELFF. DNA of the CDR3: TGTGCCAGCAGTGACCCCGACAGGGACACCGGGGAGCTGTTTTTT.

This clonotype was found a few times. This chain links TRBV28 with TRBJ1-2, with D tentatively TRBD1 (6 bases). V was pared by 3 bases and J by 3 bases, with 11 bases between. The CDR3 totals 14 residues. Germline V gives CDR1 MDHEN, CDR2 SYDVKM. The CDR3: CASSLTGAHYGYTF. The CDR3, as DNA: TGTGCCAGCAGTTTGACGGGGGCACACTATGGCTACACCTTC.

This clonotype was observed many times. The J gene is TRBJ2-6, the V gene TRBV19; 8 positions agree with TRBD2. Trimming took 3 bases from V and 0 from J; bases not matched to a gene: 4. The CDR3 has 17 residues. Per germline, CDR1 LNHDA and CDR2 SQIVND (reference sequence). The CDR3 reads CASSMAGGPSGANVLTF. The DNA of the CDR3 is TGTGCCAGTAGTATGGCGGGAGGCCCCTCTGGGGCCAACGTCCTGACTTTC.

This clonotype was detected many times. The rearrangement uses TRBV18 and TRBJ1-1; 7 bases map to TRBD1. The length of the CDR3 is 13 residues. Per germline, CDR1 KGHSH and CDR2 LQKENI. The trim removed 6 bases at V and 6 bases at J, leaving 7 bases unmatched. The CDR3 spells CASSRAGGSEAFF. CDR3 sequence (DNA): TGTGCCAGCTCCCGGGCAGGGGGGTCTGAAGCTTTCTTT. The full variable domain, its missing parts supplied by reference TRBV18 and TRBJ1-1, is NAGVMQNPRHLVRRRGQEARLRCSPMKGHSHVYWYRQLPEEGLKFMVYLQKENIIDESGMPKERFSAEFPKEGPSILRIQQVVRGDSAAYFCASSRAGGSEAFFGQGTRLTVV.

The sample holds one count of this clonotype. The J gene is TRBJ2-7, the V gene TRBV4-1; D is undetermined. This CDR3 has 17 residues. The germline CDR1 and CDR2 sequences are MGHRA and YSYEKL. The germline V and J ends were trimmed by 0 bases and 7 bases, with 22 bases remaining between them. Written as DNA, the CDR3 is TGCGCCAGCAGCCAAGACATCGCGGTAGCCCAATCTAGAGAGCAGTACTTC. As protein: CASSQDIAVAQSREQYF.

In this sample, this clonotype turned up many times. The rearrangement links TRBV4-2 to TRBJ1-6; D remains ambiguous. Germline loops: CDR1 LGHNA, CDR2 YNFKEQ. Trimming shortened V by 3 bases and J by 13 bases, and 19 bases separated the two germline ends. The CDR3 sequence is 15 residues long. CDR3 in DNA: TGTGCCAGCAGCCATCCAGATGCAGAAGGGCCGCCCCTCCACTTT. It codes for CASSHPDAEGPPLHF.

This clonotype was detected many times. CDR3 DNA sequence: TGTGCCAGTAGTATCGCGGGGGCTGGGTCCTACACCTTC. As protein: CASSIAGAGSYTF. The V and J genes are TRBV19 and TRBJ1-2, with a tentative D call TRBD1 (6 bases). The CDR3 has 13 amino acids. Germline CDR1 reads LNHDA; CDR2 reads SQIVND (reference sequence). With 3 bases removed from V and 10 bases from J, the gap between germline ends came to 15 bases.

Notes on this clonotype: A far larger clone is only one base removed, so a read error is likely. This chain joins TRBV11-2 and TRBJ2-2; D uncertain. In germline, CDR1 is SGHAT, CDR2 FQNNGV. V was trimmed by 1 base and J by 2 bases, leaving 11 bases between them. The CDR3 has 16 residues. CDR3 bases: TGTGCCAGCAGCTTAGGGACCGAGTTAAACACCGGGGAGCTGTTTTTT. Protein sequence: CASSLGTELNTGELFF.